The clone carrying this TCR beta chain was recorded only once. CDR1 is SGHDT, CDR2 YYEEEE, per germline. V lost 5 bases to trimming and J lost 11 bases; unmatched junction nucleotides: 15. The CDR3 extends over 14 amino acids. Only in-frame clones appear in the TCRdb table, and some are missing; sequencing was by immunoSEQ multiplex PCR. The sample has around 1,900,000 clones; just under 95% are singletons. The naive CD8 population came from CD45RO-negative cells selected for CCR7, without terminally differentiated effector memory CD45RA+ cells. This record comes from a study of shared clonotypes between healthy human individuals.

The rearrangement joins TRBV5-6 to TRBJ1-1, with 7 bases matching TRBD1. The TCR originated in a man in his late teens or twenties in good health. Some clones in this sample may be carry-over from other donors' samples. Sequencing was done on a sample of naive CD8+ T cells from PBMCs. CDR3 DNA sequence: TGTGCCAGCAGGTTGAAGGGGGCTCCAGCCGGGGCTTTCTTT. Protein product: CASRLKGAPAGAFF.